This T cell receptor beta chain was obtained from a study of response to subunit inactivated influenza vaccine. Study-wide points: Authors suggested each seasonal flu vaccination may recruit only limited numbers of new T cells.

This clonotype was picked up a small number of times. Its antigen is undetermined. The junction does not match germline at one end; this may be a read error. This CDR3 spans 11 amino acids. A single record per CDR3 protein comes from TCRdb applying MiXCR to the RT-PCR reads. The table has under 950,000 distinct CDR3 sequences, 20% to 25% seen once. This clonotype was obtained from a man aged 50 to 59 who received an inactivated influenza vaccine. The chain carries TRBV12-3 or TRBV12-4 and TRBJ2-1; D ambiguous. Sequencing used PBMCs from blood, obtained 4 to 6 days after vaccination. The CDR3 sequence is CASSLDGPVTF. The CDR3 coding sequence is TGTGCCAGCAGCCTTGACGGACCAGTCACCTTC.